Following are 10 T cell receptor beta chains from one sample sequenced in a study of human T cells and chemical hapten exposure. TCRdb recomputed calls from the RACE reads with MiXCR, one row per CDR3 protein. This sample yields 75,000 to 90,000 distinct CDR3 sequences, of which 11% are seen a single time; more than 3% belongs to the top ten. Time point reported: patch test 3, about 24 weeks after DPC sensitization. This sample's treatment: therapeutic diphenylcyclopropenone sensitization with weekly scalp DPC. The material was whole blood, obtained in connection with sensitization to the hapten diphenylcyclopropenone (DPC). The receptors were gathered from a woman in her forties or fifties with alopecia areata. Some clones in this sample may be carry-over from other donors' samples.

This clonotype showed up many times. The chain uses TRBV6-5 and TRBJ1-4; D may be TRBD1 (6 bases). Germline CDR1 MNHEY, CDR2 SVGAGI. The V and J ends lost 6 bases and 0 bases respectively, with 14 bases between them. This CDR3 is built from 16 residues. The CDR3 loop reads CASSLPGHSTNEKLFF. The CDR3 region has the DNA TGTGCCAGCAGCTTACCGGGACACTCAACTAATGAAAAACTGTTTTTT.

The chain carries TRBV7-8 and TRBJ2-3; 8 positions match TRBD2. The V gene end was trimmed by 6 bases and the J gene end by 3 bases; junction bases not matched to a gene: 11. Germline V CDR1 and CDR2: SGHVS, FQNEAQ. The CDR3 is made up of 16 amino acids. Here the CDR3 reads CASRPNSAGVTDTQYF. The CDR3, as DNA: TGTGCCAGCAGACCTAACTCAGCGGGAGTAACAGATACGCAGTATTTT. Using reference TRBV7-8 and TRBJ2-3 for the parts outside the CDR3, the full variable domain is GAGVSQSPRYKVAKRGQDVALRCDPISGHVSLFWYQQALGQGPEFLTYFQNEAQLDKSGLPSDRFFAERPEGSVSTLKIQRTQQEDSAVYLCASRPNSAGVTDTQYFGPGTRLTVL.

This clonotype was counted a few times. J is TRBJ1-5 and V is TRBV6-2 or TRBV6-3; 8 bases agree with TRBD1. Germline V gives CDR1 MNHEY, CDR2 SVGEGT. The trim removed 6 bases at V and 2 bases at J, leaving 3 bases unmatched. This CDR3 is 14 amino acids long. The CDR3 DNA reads TGTGCCAGCAGAGAACAGGGGGGCAATCAGCCCCAGCATTTT. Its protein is CASREQGGNQPQHF.

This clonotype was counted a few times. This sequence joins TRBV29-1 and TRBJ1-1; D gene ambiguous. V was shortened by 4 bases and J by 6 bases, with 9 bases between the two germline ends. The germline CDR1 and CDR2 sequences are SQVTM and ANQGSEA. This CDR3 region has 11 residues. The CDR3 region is CSVAGFSEAFF. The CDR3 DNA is TGCAGCGTTGCGGGGTTCTCTGAAGCTTTCTTT.

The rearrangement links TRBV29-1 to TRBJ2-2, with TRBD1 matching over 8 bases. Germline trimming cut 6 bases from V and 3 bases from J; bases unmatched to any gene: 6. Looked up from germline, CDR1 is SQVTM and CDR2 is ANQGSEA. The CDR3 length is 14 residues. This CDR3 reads CSVGRQGHTGELFF. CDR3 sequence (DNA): TGCAGCGTGGGACGACAGGGGCACACCGGGGAGCTGTTTTTT.

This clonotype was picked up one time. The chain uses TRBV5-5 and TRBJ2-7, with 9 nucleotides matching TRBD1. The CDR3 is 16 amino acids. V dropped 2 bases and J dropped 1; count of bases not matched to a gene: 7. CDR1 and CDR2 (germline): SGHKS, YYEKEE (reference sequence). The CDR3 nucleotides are TGTGCCAGCAGCTTCCGCGGGACAGGGCTTTCCTACGAGCAGTACTTC. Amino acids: CASSFRGTGLSYEQYF. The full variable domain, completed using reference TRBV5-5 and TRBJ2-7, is DAGVTQSPTHLIKTRGQQVTLRCSPISGHKSVSWYQQVLGQGPQFIFQYYEKEERGRGNFPDRFSARQFPNYSSELNVNALLLGDSALYLCASSFRGTGLSYEQYFGPGTRLTVT.

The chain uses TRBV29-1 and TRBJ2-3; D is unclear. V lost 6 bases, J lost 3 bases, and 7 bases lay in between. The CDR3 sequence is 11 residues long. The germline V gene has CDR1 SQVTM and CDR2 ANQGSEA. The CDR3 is CSVHGTDTQYF. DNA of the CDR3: TGCAGCGTCCACGGTACAGATACGCAGTATTTT.

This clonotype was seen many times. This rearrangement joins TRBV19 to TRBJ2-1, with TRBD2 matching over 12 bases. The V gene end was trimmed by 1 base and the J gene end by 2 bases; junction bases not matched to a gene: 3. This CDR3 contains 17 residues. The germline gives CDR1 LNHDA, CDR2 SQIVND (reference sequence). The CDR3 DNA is TGTGCCAGTAGTATAGGGCTAGCGGGAGGGACCTACAATGAGCAGTTCTTC. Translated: CASSIGLAGGTYNEQFF.

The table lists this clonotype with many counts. CDR3 sequence: CASSYPGAGADTQYF. In DNA form, the CDR3 reads TGTGCCAGCAGTTACCCGGGGGCTGGGGCGGATACGCAGTATTTT. The chain combines TRBV6-5 with TRBJ2-3, with D possibly being TRBD1 or TRBD2 (6 bases each). CDR3 length: 15 residues. Trimming removed 2 bases from V and 6 bases from J, with 15 bases in between. Germline V gene data show CDR1 as MNHEY and CDR2 as SVGAGI.

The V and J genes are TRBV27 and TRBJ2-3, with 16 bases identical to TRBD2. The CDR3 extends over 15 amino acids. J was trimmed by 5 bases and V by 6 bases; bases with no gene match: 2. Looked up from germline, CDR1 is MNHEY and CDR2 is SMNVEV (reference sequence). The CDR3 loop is CASRGTSGRVDTQYF. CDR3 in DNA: TGTGCCAGCAGAGGGACTAGCGGGAGGGTAGATACGCAGTATTTT.